Reported below is one TCR beta chain. The antigen remains unidentified. These data originate in a study of CD8 T cells in Susac syndrome. Whole-study results and caveats: Regarding the TCR sequencing and HLA analysis, the study admitted that a relatively small number of individuals were involved.

RNA totalling about 0.45 to 1 ug underwent reverse transcription with random hexamers. The TCR beta CDR3 was amplified by immunoSEQ multiplex PCR across 54 Vbeta, 13 Jbeta. From the immunoSEQ multiplex PCR reads, TCRdb called clonotypes with MiXCR, one entry per CDR3 protein. In the table there are 100,000 or so distinct CDR3 sequences, 92% of which are singletons. This CDR3 has 12 residues. Trimming removed 5 bases from V and 5 bases from J, with 10 bases in between. Germline V CDR1 and CDR2: GTSNPN, SVGIG (reference sequence). Negative magnetic isolation gave CD8+ and CD4+ cells; FACS enriched CD8+ TEMRA.

The genes are TRBV30 and TRBJ1-5, with D perhaps matching TRBD1 (6 bases). The TCR sequence derives from a human donor in good health. Source material: CD4+ T cells from PBMCs. The CDR3: CAWEDRDQPQHF. The CDR3 bases are TGTGCCTGGGAGGACAGAGATCAGCCCCAGCATTTT. The complete variable domain, with remaining parts taken from reference TRBV30 and TRBJ1-5, reads SQTIHQWPATLVQPVGSPLSLECTVEGTSNPNLYWYRQAAGRGLQLLFYSVGIGQISSEVPQNLSASRPQDRQFILSSKKLLLSDSGFYLCAWEDRDQPQHFGDGTRLSIL.